This passage covers 21 T cell receptor beta chains from one sample sequenced in a study of T cells in Graves' hyperthyroidism and ophthalmopathy. Authors of the study amplified TCR beta CDR3 regions from RNA transcripts. The HTBI set primed first-round TCR CDR3 RT-PCR. TCRdb reprocessed the multiplex PCR reads via MiXCR and lists one record per CDR3 protein. The sample has roughly 380,000 distinct CDR3 sequences; roughly 12% are singletons. The material sequenced was blood. These receptors came from a man aged 25-40 years with Graves' hyperthyroidism that later progressed to Graves' ophthalmopathy.

Ten or more counts support this clonotype. CDR3 sequence: CASSFSTGLYEQYF. CDR3 sequence (DNA): TGTGCCAGCAGCTTTTCGACAGGTCTCTACGAGCAGTACTTC. The chain is built from TRBV11-2 and TRBJ2-7, with D possibly TRBD1 on 6 matching bases. The CDR3 loop spans 14 amino acids. Germline CDR1 SGHAT, CDR2 FQNNGV. V was clipped by 3 bases and J by 3 bases, with 12 bases between them.

This clonotype was counted ten times or more. The chain links TRBV10-3 to TRBJ1-4, with D uncertain. CDR1 ENHRY and CDR2 SYGVKD come from the germline V gene. This CDR3 is 15 amino acids long. Trimming took 0 bases from V and 2 from J, leaving 7 bases between them. The CDR3 DNA is TGTGCCATCAGTGAGTCTACAACCACTAATGAAAAACTGTTTTTT. It is translated as CAISESTTTNEKLFF.

The rearrangement links TRBV4-2 to TRBJ1-4; no reliable D call. Germline V lookup: CDR1 LGHNA, CDR2 YNFKEQ. With 0 bases removed from V and 7 bases from J, the gap between germline ends came to 18 bases. There are 17 residues in the CDR3. The CDR3 reads CASSQETRGGASEKLFF. Here the CDR3 DNA reads TGTGCCAGCAGCCAAGAGACCAGAGGAGGCGCATCTGAAAAACTGTTTTTT.

This clonotype was detected once. The chain has TRBV5-6 and TRBJ1-6, with D possibly matching TRBD1 (6 bases). Looked up from germline, CDR1 is SGHDT and CDR2 is YYEEEE. With 1 base removed from V and 7 bases from J, the gap between germline ends came to 15 bases. This CDR3 has 16 residues. In DNA form, the CDR3 reads TGTGCCAGCAGCTTGTCGGGGGCGCTCGGCAATTCACCCCTCCACTTT. Translation gives CASSLSGALGNSPLHF.

This sequence joins TRBV5-1 and TRBJ1-4; D unclear. Germline CDR1 and CDR2: SGHRS and YFSETQ. This CDR3 is built from 14 residues. Trimming stripped 4 bases from V and 8 bases from J, with 15 bases between. CDR3 in amino acids: CASSNRTSREKLFF. The DNA for the CDR3 is TGCGCCAGCAGCAACCGCACTTCGAGGGAAAAACTGTTTTTT. Filled out from reference TRBV5-1 and TRBJ1-4, the complete variable domain reads KAGVTQTPRYLIKTRGQQVTLSCSPISGHRSVSWYQQTPGQGLQFLFEYFSETQRNKGNFPGRFSGRQFSNSRSEMNVSTLELGDSALYLCASSNRTSREKLFFGSGTQLSVL.

The rearrangement uses TRBV5-1 and TRBJ2-3; 11 positions match TRBD1. CDR3 length equals 16 residues. The J segment lost 5 bases and the V segment lost 4 bases, leaving 9 bases of the junction unmatched. The V gene's germline CDR1 is SGHRS and CDR2 YFSETQ. CDR3 DNA: TGCGCCAGCAGCCGTGGGGACAGGGGGGTCGGAGATACGCAGTATTTT. As protein: CASSRGDRGVGDTQYF.

Ten or more counts support this clonotype. J is TRBJ1-1 and V is TRBV3-1, with D possibly matching TRBD1 (5 bases). V lost 7 bases and J 0 bases, leaving 12 bases between the germline ends. CDR1 LGHDT and CDR2 YNNKEL come from the germline V gene (reference sequence). The CDR3 spans 14 residues. The CDR3 DNA reads TGTGCCAGCAACCAGGGTACAGTGAACACTGAAGCTTTCTTT. Translating it yields CASNQGTVNTEAFF.

This clonotype was seen many times. The chain is built from TRBV11-2 and TRBJ2-2, with D perhaps TRBD1 or TRBD2 (5 bases each). The length of the CDR3 is 16 residues. V was pared by 5 bases and J by 1 base, with 14 bases between. CDR1 is SGHAT, CDR2 FQNNGV, per germline. The CDR3: CASSPGRGGNTGELFF. As DNA, the CDR3 is TGTGCCAGCAGCCCCGGCCGGGGCGGGAACACCGGGGAGCTGTTTTTT.

The chain carries TRBV9 and TRBJ1-1; D ambiguous. V was shortened by 4 bases and J by 0 bases, with 13 bases between the two germline ends. Germline values: CDR1 SGDLS, CDR2 YYNGEE. CDR3 length equals 15 residues. The chain's CDR3 is CASSSGNLMNTEAFF. The CDR3 DNA is TGTGCCAGCAGCTCCGGGAACCTCATGAACACTGAAGCTTTCTTT.

Turning to this clonotype: A read error may produce the germline difference seen at one junction end. The chain is built from TRBV7-7 and TRBJ2-1, with TRBD2 matching over 12 bases. Germline V gene data show CDR1 as SSHAT and CDR2 as FNYEAQ (reference sequence). The CDR3 contains 15 residues. The CDR3 spells CASSRASGGDNEQFF. In nucleotides, the CDR3 is TGTGCTAGCAGCCGAGCTAGCGGGGGGGACAATGAGCAGTTCTTC.

This chain connects TRBV9 to TRBJ2-7, with 9 bases fitting TRBD2. Trimming at V came to 3 bases and at J to 0 bases, leaving 4 bases not matched to a gene. CDR1 is SGDLS and CDR2 is YYNGEE in the germline V gene. The CDR3 is 15 residues long. This CDR3 is CASSASGGISYEQYF. CDR3 bases: TGTGCCAGCAGCGCCAGCGGGGGGATCTCCTACGAGCAGTACTTC.

This clonotype was counted a few times. The genes are TRBV4-1 and TRBJ2-7; unclear D gene. Per the germline V gene, CDR1 is MGHRA and CDR2 is YSYEKL. This CDR3 is built from 14 residues. V was clipped by 0 bases and J by 3 bases, with 9 bases between them. The CDR3 DNA reads TGCGCCAGCAGCCAAGAAGTGACCTACTACGAGCAGTACTTC. It specifies CASSQEVTYYEQYF.

This clonotype has a count of ten or more. The rearrangement joins TRBV11-1 to TRBJ2-5; TRBD2 matches 12 bases. The CDR3 runs 17 residues. Germline loops: CDR1 SGHAT, CDR2 FQDESV (reference sequence). V was pared by 3 bases and J by 0 bases, with 5 bases of the junction left unmatched. CDR3 sequence (DNA): TGTGCCAGCAGCTTGGACGGACTAGCGGGGAACCAAGAGACCCAGTACTTC. Protein product: CASSLDGLAGNQETQYF.

The gene calls are TRBV7-9 and TRBJ2-5; tentatively, D is TRBD1 (8 bases). The CDR3 sequence is 15 residues long. V gave up 5 bases and J gave up 2 bases, with 15 bases separating them. Germline V gene lookup returns CDR1 SEHNR and CDR2 FQNEAQ (reference sequence). CDR3 nucleotide sequence: TGTGCCAGCAGCCCCGCACAGGGGGGGCAAGAGACCCAGTACTTC. It translates to CASSPAQGGQETQYF. Filled out from reference TRBV7-9 and TRBJ2-5, the complete variable domain reads DTGVSQNPRHKITKRGQNVTFRCDPISEHNRLYWYRQTLGQGPEFLTYFQNEAQLEKSRLLSDRFSAERPKGSFSTLEIQRTEQGDSAMYLCASSPAQGGQETQYFGPGTRLLVL.

On this clonotype: Since a much larger clone is just one base distant, this may be a read error. The chain couples TRBV28 to TRBJ1-2; tentative D call: TRBD1 (6 bases). The CDR3 covers 13 residues. Trimming removed 5 bases at V and 6 bases at J, with 13 bases between. Germline-derived CDR1 and CDR2 are MDHEN and SYDVKM. The CDR3 spells CASSLGGGDGYTF. The CDR3 bases are TGTGCCAGCAGTCTCGGGGGGGGCGATGGCTACACCTTC.

This clonotype was recorded a few times. The chain joins TRBV18 to TRBJ1-6; TRBD1 matches 9 bases. J gave up 5 bases and V 3 bases, and 2 bases lay outside the gene matches. Germline V gives CDR1 KGHSH, CDR2 LQKENI. The CDR3 is made up of 15 amino acids. This chain's CDR3 is CASSPRDRDNSPLHF. CDR3 nucleotide sequence: TGTGCCAGCTCACCCCGGGACAGGGATAATTCACCCCTCCACTTT.

The CDR3, as DNA: TGTGCCAGCAGAGGGGACTCCCCGGGCAATGAGCAGTTCTTC. Protein product: CASRGDSPGNEQFF. V gene TRBV27 combines with J gene TRBJ2-1; tentative D call: TRBD2 (6 bases). V dropped 6 bases and J dropped 6 bases, with 15 bases sitting between them. Looked up from germline, CDR1 is MNHEY and CDR2 is SMNVEV (reference sequence). The CDR3 is made up of 14 amino acids.

This clonotype was seen a few times. V usage is TRBV15 and J usage is TRBJ2-3; D gene unclear. The germline V and J ends were trimmed by 7 bases and 1 base, with 15 bases remaining between them. CDR3 length: 15 amino acids. Germline loops: CDR1 LNHNV, CDR2 YYDKDF (reference sequence). The CDR3 nucleotides read TGTGCCACCAAATTGGCGGTTTCGGGCACAGATACGCAGTATTTT. Residues: CATKLAVSGTDTQYF.

Only a few counts were recorded for this clonotype. The rearrangement joins TRBV7-6 to TRBJ2-1; 10 nucleotides line up with TRBD2. The length of the CDR3 is 17 residues. The ends lost 4 bases at V and 4 bases at J; junction bases unmatched: 10. Germline-derived CDR1 and CDR2 are SGHVS and FNYEAQ. CDR3 sequence: CASSSIAGGPNYNEQFF. The CDR3 DNA reads as TGTGCCAGCAGCTCGATAGCGGGGGGACCAAATTACAATGAGCAGTTCTTC.

About this clonotype itself: Possible read error: a much larger clone is one base away. The CDR3 sequence: CGARTANTEAFF. The DNA for the CDR3 is TGCGGGGCTAGGACAGCCAACACTGAAGCTTTCTTT. The V and J genes are TRBV20-1 and TRBJ1-1, with D possibly TRBD1 on 6 matching bases. This CDR3 is 12 amino acids long. The germline V gene encodes CDR1 DFQATT and CDR2 SNEGSKA (reference sequence).

In this sample, this clonotype turned up a few times. One end of the junction is discordant with germline, which a read error may explain. The chain joins TRBV12-3 or TRBV12-4 to TRBJ2-1; TRBD2 agrees at 8 bases. The CDR3 spans 15 residues. The CDR3 bases are TGTGCCAGCAGTTTGGGCGGGGGGCCCTACGATGAGCAGTTCTTC. It codes for CASSLGGGPYDEQFF.